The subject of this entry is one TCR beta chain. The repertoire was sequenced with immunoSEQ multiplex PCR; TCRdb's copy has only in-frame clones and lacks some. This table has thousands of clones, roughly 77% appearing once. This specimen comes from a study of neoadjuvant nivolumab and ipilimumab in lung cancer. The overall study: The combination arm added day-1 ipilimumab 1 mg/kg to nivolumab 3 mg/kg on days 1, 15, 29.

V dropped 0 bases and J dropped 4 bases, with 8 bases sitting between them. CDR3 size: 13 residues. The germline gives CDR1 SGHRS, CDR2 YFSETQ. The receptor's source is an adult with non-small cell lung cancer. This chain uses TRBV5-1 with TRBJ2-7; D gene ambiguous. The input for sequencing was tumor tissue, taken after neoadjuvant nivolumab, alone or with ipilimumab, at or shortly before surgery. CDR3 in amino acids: CASSLAGRYEQYF. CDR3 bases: TGCGCCAGCAGCTTGGCCGGCAGGTACGAGCAGTACTTC.